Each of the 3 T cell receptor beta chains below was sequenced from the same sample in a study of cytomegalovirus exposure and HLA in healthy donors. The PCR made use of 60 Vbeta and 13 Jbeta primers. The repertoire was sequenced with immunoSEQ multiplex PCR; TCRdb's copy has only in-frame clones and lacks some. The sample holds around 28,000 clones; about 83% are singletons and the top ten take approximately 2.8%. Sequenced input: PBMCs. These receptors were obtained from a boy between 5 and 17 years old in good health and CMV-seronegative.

CDR3 region: CASNITGTREQYF. The CDR3 nucleotides read TGTGCCAGCAATATAACCGGGACTAGGGAGCAGTACTTC. The chain is built from TRBV21-1 and TRBJ2-7; TRBD2 is taken as the D call from the table, unchecked against the DNA. TRBV21-1 is recorded as a pseudogene. The CDR3 has 13 residues.

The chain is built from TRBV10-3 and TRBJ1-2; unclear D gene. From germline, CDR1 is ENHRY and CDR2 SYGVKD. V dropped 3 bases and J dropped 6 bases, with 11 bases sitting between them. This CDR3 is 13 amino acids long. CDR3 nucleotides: TGTGCCATCAGTGATACTCGGGAGGATGGCTACACCTTC. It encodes CAISDTREDGYTF.

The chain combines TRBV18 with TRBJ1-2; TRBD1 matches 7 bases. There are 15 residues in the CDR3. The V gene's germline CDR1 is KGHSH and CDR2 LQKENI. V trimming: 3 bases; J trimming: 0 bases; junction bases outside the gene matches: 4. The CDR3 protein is CASSPQGVSNYGYTF. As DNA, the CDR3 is TGTGCCAGCTCACCTCAGGGGGTTTCTAACTATGGCTACACCTTC. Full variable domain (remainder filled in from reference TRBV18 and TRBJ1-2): NAGVMQNPRHLVRRRGQEARLRCSPMKGHSHVYWYRQLPEEGLKFMVYLQKENIIDESGMPKERFSAEFPKEGPSILRIQQVVRGDSAAYFCASSPQGVSNYGYTFGSGTRLTVV.